This section outlines one T cell receptor beta chain sequence together with its context. The data stem from a study of blood T cell repertoires in COVID-19. Study information: Both acute and convalescent COVID-19 samples were obtained from the United States, Italy and Spain. PBMCs, B-cell-depleted T cells, or T cells were the source of the cDNA or gDNA that made up the material.

Per the original data handling: Reference gene primer amplification yielded estimated nucleated cell counts. Here immunoSEQ multiplex PCR was the method, and the copy in TCRdb shows in-frame clones only, minus some. Clone size and V and J calls were adopted from that table, with D and trimming inferred from the DNA. Of about 63,000 clones listed, over 80% are singletons. Trimming took off 7 bases at V and 6 bases at J, with 18 bases between the two ends. Looked up from germline, CDR1 is LNHDA and CDR2 is SQIVND (reference sequence). The CDR3 spans 15 residues. Sequenced input: peripheral blood. The chain recombines TRBV19 with TRBJ1-4; D call uncertain. This TCR was sampled from a man between 50 and 59 years old with active COVID-19. The CDR3, as DNA: TGTGCCAGTATTTCCCGACCGAGAAGCGATGAAAAACTGTTTTTT. Translation: CASISRPRSDEKLFF.